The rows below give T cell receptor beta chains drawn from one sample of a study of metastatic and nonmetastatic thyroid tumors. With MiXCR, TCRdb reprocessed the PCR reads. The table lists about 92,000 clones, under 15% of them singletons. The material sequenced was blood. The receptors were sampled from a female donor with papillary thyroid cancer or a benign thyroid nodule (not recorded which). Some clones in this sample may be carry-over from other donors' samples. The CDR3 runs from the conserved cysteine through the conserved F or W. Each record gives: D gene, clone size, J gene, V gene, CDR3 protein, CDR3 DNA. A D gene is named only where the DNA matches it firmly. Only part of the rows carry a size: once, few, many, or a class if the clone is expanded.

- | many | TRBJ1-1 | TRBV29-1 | CSVGGEGPRKAFF | TGCAGCGTTGGGGGCGAGGGACCCAGAAAAGCTTTCTTT
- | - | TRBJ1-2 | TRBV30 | CAWTYCYRVRLVDGYTF | TGTGCCTGGACATATTGTTACAGGGTGCGGCTTGTGGATGGCTACACCTTC
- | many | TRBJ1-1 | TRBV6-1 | CASTLPWGGGDTEAFF | TGTGCCAGCACTTTACCCTGGGGGGGAGGGGACACTGAAGCTTTCTTT
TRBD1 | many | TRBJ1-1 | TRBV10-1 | CASSEDRTGVSTEAFF | TGCGCCAGCAGTGAGGATCGGACAGGGGTGAGCACTGAAGCTTTCTTT
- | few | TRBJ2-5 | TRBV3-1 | CASSQVVQETQYF | TGTGCCAGCAGCCAAGTCGTCCAAGAGACCCAGTACTTC
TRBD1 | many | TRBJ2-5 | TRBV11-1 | CASSPGTVRQETQYF | TGTGCCAGCAGCCCGGGGACAGTTAGACAAGAGACCCAGTACTTC
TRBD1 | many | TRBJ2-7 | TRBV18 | CASSPDREPFEQYF | TGTGCCAGCTCACCAGACAGGGAGCCCTTCGAGCAGTACTTC
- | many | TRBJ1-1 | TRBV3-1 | CASSQGWNTEAFF | TGTGCCAGCAGCCAAGGGTGGAACACTGAAGCTTTCTTT
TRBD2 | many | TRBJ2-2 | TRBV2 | CASRSGTTTGELFF | TGTGCCAGCAGATCCGGGACTACCACCGGGGAGCTGTTTTTT
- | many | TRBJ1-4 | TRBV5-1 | CASKGRVGELFF | TGCGCCAGCAAGGGCCGGGTGGGAGAACTGTTTTTT
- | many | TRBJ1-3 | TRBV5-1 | CASSFGTTLPGNTIYF | TGCGCCAGCAGCTTCGGTACGACCTTGCCTGGAAACACCATATATTTT
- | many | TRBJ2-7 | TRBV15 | CATSPSAMARKTYEQYF | TGTGCCACCAGCCCAAGTGCGATGGCGAGAAAGACCTACGAGCAGTACTTC
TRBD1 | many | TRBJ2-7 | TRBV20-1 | CSAGTGALGRYEQYF | TGCAGTGCTGGCACAGGGGCTCTGGGGAGATACGAGCAGTACTTC
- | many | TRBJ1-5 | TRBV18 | CASSPEGLDNQPQHF | TGTGCCAGCTCACCAGAGGGGCTGGACAATCAGCCCCAGCATTTT
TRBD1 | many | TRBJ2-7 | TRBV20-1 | CSARGTGIYEQYF | TGCAGTGCTAGAGGGACAGGGATCTACGAGCAGTACTTC
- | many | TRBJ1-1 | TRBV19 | CASSIQGNTEAFF | TGTGCCAGTAGTATCCAAGGGAACACTGAAGCTTTCTTT
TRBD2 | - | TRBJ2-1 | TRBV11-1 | CASSSSGNRNEQFF | TGTGCCAGCAGCTCTAGCGGGAATAGGAATGAGCAGTTCTTC
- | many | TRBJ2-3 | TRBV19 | CASSFRGTDTQYF | TGTGCCAGTAGTTTCAGGGGAACAGATACGCAGTATTTT
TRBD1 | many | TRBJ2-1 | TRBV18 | CASSPPTGDEQFF | TGTGCCAGCTCACCACCGACAGGGGATGAGCAGTTCTTC
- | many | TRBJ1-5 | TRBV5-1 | CASSTEGGMKPQHF | TGCGCCAGCAGCACGGAAGGGGGGATGAAGCCCCAGCATTTT
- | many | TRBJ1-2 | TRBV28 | CASSLTFAGPYGYTF | TGTGCCAGCAGTTTAACGTTCGCGGGGCCCTATGGCTACACCTTC
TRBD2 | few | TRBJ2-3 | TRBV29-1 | CSVAGLAGTDTQYF | TGCAGCGTCGCTGGACTAGCGGGCACAGATACGCAGTATTTT
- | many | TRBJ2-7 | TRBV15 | CATSRLMGGQISYEQYF | TGTGCCACCAGCAGGTTGATGGGGGGACAAATCTCCTACGAGCAGTACTTC
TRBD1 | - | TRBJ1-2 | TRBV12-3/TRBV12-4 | CARSTTGADYGYTF | TGTGCCAGAAGTACGACAGGGGCCGACTATGGCTACACCTTC
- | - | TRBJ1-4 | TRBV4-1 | CASSPVSWATNEKLFF | TGCGCCAGCAGCCCCGTGTCCTGGGCGACTAATGAAAAACTGTTTTTT
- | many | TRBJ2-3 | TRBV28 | CASSLAIRGLADTQYF | TGTGCCAGCAGTTTAGCAATACGGGGCCTAGCAGATACGCAGTATTTT
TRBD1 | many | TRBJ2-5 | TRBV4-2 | CASSQDDRAEETQYF | TGTGCCAGCAGCCAAGATGACAGGGCGGAGGAGACCCAGTACTTC
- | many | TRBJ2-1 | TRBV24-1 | CATGSFSDPTVDEQFF | TGTGCCACCGGCTCCTTTTCCGATCCCACCGTGGATGAGCAGTTCTTC
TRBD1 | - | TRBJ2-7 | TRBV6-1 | CASSPRRSGTGGYEQYF | TGTGCCAGCAGTCCTCGGAGATCCGGGACAGGGGGCTACGAGCAGTACTTC
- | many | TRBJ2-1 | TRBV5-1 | CASSSDGYYNEQFF | TGCGCCAGCAGCTCGGACGGTTACTACAATGAGCAGTTCTTC
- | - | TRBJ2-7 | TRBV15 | CATSRALAGEQYF | TGCGCCACCAGCAGAGCTTTGGCCGGCGAGCAGTACTTC
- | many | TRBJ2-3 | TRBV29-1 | CSVPGLGDTQYF | TGCAGCGTTCCAGGGCTGGGAGATACGCAGTATTTT
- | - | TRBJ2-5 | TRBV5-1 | CASSLFSVGAETQYF | TGCGCCAGCAGCTTGTTCAGCGTCGGGGCAGAGACCCAGTACTTC
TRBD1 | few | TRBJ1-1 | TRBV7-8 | CASIPRPGQVGNTEAFF | TGTGCCAGCATCCCGAGACCGGGACAGGTAGGGAACACTGAAGCTTTCTTT
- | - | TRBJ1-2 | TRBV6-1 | CASSLSGKGGMGYSF | TGTGCCAGCAGTCTCAGCGGGAAAGGGGGGATGGGCTACAGCTTC
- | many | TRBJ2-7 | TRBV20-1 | CSARLAGTYEQYF | TGCAGTGCTAGACTCGCCGGAACCTACGAGCAGTACTTC
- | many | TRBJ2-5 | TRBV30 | CAWNSGGLIRGETQYF | TGTGCCTGGAATTCTGGGGGGCTAATAAGAGGAGAGACCCAGTACTTC
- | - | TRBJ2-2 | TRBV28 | CASIPTPNNEELFF | TGTGCCAGCATCCCGACTCCGAACAACGAGGAGCTGTTTTTT
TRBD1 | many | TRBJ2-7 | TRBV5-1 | CASSLVETGPYEQYF | TGCGCCAGCAGCTTGGTAGAGACAGGGCCCTACGAGCAGTACTTC
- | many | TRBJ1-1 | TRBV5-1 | CASSATTNTEAFF | TGCGCCAGCAGCGCTACAACGAACACTGAAGCTTTCTTT
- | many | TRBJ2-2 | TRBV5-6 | CASSFPGGELFF | TGTGCCAGCAGCTTCCCAGGGGGGGAGCTGTTTTTT